There are a few counts of the clone carrying this T cell receptor beta chain. Trimming cost V 5 bases and J 5 bases; bases outside gene matches: 8. Germline V gene sequence: CDR1 DFQATT, CDR2 SNEGSKA (reference sequence). The CDR3 is made up of 13 amino acids. This specimen comes from a study of identical twins. TCRdb reprocessed the 5' RACE reads with MiXCR, giving one entry per CDR3 protein. This table has 650,000 to 800,000 distinct CDR3 sequences, about 9.4% appearing once. This sample was also put to use in a study of yellow fever vaccine responses in identical twins.

The sample consisted of PBMCs. The chain links TRBV20-1 to TRBJ2-7; TRBD1 aligns across 8 bases. The receptor was isolated from a woman aged 18-30 years in good health. CDR3 protein: CSAPGQGADEQYF. CDR3 nucleotide sequence: TGCAGTGCTCCGGGGCAGGGGGCGGACGAGCAGTACTTC.